This T cell receptor (beta chain) derives from a study of shared clonotypes between healthy human individuals. Overall study results and limits: Sequencing depth was a factor that was expected to affect clonotype sharing among donors. Generation probabilities of non-shared clonotypes were lower (relative to those shared by all four donors).

Remarks on this clone: Its antigen is not identified.

On sorted subsets, replicate PCRs used 200 to 250 ng DNA, or tens of thousands of T cell genomes. Profiled with immunoSEQ multiplex PCR; TCRdb holds only in-frame clones, not every one. Here the sample spans roughly 700,000 clones, 90% being singletons. This CDR3 region has 15 residues. Germline V gene sequence: CDR1 SGDLS, CDR2 YYNGEE. Trimming took off 4 bases at V and 6 bases at J, with 19 bases between the two ends. The source of this sequence is a man aged 18-30 years in good health. Some clones in this sample may be carry-over from other donors' samples. The J gene is TRBJ1-2, the V gene TRBV9, with D tentatively TRBD1 (6 bases). Input material: memory CD8+ T cells from PBMCs. Specified subset: CD45RO+ cells pooled with CCR7-negative TemRA cells. In nucleotides, the CDR3 is TGTGCCAGCAGCCCAAACACAGGGCTGGTCGATGGCTACACCTTC. Its translation is CASSPNTGLVDGYTF. Filled out from reference TRBV9 and TRBJ1-2, the complete variable domain reads DSGVTQTPKHLITATGQRVTLRCSPRSGDLSVYWYQQSLDQGLQFLIQYYNGEERAKGNILERFSAQQFPDLHSELNLSSLELGDSALYFCASSPNTGLVDGYTFGSGTRLTVV.